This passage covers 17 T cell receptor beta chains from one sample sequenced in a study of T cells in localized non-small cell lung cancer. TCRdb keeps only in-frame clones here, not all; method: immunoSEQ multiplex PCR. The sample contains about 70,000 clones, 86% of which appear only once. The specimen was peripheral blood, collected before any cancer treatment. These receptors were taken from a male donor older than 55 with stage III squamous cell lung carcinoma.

The CDR3 DNA reads as TGCGCCAGCAGCCCAGAACCGGGACAGACAATGAGGGAGCAGTACTTC. Amino acids: CASSPEPGQTMREQYF. The chain couples TRBV4-1 to TRBJ2-7, with 7 bases matching TRBD1. CDR1 and CDR2 (germline): MGHRA, YSYEKL. CDR3 size: 16 residues. V lost 4 bases to trimming and J lost 7 bases; unmatched junction nucleotides: 16.

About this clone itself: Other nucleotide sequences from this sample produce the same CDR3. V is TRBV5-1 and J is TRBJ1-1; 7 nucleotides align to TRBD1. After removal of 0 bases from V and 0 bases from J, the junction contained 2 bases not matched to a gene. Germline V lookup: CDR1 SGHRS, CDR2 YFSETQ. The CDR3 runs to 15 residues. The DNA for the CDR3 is TGCGCCAGCAGCTTGGACGGGACAGTGAACACTGAAGCTTTCTTT. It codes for CASSLDGTVNTEAFF.

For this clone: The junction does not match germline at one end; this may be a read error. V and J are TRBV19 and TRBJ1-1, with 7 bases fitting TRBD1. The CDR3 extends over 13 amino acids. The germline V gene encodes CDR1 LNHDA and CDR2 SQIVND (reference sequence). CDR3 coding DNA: TGTGCCTGTAGGGAGGGGGCAGGGACTGAAGCTTTCTTT. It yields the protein CACREGAGTEAFF. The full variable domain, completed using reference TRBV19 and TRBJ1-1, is DGGITQSPKYLFRKEGQNVTLSCEQNLNHDAMYWYRQDPGQGLRLIYYSQIVNDFQKGDIAEGYSVSREKKESFPLTVTSAQKNPTAFYLCACREGAGTEAFFGQGTRLTVV.

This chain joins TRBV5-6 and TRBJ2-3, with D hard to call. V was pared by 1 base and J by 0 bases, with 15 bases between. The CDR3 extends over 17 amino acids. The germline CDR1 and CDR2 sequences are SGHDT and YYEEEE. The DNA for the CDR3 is TGTGCCAGCAGCTTGAGCCTAGACATGGGTAGCACAGATACGCAGTATTTT. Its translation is CASSLSLDMGSTDTQYF.

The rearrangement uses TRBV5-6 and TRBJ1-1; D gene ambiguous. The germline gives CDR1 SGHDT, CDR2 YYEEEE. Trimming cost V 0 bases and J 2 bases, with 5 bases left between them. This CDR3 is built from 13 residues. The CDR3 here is CASSLGGNTEAFF. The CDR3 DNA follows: TGTGCCAGCAGCTTGGGGGGAAACACTGAAGCTTTCTTT. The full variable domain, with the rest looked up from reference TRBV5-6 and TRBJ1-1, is DAGVTQSPTHLIKTRGQQVTLRCSPKSGHDTVSWYQQALGQGPQFIFQYYEEEERQRGNFPDRFSGHQFPNYSSELNVNALLLGDSALYLCASSLGGNTEAFFGQGTRLTVV.

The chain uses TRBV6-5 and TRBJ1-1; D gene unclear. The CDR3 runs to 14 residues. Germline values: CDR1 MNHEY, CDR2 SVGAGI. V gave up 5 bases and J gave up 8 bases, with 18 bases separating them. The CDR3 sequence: CASSPEGTLGEAFF. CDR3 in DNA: TGTGCCAGCAGTCCCGAGGGAACCCTAGGGGAAGCTTTCTTT.

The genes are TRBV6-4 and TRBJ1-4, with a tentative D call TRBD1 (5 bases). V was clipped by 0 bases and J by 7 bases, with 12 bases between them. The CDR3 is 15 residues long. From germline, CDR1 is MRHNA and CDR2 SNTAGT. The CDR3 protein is CASSDSGGLGEKLFF. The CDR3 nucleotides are TGTGCCAGCAGTGACTCTGGGGGGTTAGGTGAAAAACTGTTTTTT.

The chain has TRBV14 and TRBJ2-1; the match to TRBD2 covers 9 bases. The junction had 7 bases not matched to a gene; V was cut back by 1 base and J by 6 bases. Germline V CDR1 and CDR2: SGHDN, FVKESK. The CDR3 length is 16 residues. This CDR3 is CASSQGIAGVRNEQFF. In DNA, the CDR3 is TGTGCCAGCAGCCAAGGAATAGCGGGGGTGCGCAATGAGCAGTTCTTC.

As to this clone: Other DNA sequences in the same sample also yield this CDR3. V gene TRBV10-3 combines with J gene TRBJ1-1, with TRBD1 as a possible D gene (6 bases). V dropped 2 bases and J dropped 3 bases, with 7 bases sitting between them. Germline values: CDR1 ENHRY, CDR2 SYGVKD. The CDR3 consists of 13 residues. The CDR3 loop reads CAISEGTYTEAFF. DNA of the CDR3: TGTGCCATCAGTGAGGGGACATACACTGAAGCTTTCTTT.

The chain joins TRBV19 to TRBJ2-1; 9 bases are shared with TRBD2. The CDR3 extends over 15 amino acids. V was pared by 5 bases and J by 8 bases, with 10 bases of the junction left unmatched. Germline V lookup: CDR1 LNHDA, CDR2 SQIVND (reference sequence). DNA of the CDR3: TGTGCCAGTAGTGGTAGCGGGGGCCTTAGGGATGAGCAGTTCTTC. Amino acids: CASSGSGGLRDEQFF.

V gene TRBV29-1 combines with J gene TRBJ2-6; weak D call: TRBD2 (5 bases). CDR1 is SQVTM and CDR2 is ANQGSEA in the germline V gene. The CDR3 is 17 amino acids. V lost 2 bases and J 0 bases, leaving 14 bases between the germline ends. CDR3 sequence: CSVEPPGSPSGANVLTF. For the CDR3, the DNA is TGCAGCGTTGAACCGCCGGGGAGCCCCTCTGGGGCCAACGTCCTGACTTTC.

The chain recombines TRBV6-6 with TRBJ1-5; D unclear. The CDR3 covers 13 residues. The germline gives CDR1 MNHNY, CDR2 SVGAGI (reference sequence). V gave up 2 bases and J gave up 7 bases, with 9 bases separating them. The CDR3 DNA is TGTGCCAGCAGTTACACGGGGTTGCAGCCCCAGCATTTT. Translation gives CASSYTGLQPQHF.

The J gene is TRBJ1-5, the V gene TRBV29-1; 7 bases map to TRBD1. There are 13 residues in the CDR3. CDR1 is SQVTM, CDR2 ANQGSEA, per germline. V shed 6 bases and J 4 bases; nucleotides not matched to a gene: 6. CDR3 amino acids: CSVTGEGNQPQHF. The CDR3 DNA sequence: TGCAGCGTAACAGGGGAAGGAAATCAGCCCCAGCATTTT.

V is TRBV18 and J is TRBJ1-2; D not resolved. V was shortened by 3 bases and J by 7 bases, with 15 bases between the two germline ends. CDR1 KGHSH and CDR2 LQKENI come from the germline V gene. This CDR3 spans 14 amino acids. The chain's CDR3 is CASSPGIEFVGYTF. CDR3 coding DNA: TGTGCCAGCTCACCGGGGATCGAATTCGTTGGCTACACCTTC. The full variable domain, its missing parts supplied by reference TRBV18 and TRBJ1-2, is NAGVMQNPRHLVRRRGQEARLRCSPMKGHSHVYWYRQLPEEGLKFMVYLQKENIIDESGMPKERFSAEFPKEGPSILRIQQVVRGDSAAYFCASSPGIEFVGYTFGSGTRLTVV.

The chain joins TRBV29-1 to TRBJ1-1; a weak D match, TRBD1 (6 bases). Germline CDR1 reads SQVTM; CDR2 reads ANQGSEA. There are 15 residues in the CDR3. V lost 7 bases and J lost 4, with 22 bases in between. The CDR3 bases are TGCAGCGAACCCGTACAGGGTGTGGTGATCACTGAAGCTTTCTTT. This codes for CSEPVQGVVITEAFF.

This chain's CDR3 is CAWSVPSAGNFGYTF. The CDR3 DNA reads as TGTGCCTGGAGTGTACCCTCTGCAGGGAATTTTGGCTACACCTTC. The gene calls are TRBV30 and TRBJ1-2; D may be TRBD1 (5 bases). The CDR3 runs to 15 residues. V was trimmed by 0 bases and J by 7 bases, leaving 18 bases between them. Germline V lookup: CDR1 GTSNPN, CDR2 SVGIG (reference sequence).

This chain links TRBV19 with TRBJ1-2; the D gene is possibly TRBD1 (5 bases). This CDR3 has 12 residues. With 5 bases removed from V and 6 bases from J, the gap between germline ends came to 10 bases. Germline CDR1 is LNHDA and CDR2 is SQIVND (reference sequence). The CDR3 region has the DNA TGTGCCAGTAGTGGTTGGGACGATGGCTACACCTTC. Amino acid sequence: CASSGWDDGYTF. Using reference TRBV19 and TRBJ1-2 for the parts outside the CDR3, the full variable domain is DGGITQSPKYLFRKEGQNVTLSCEQNLNHDAMYWYRQDPGQGLRLIYYSQIVNDFQKGDIAEGYSVSREKKESFPLTVTSAQKNPTAFYLCASSGWDDGYTFGSGTRLTVV.